Listed here are 5 T cell receptor beta chains from one sample, sequenced in a study of blood T cell repertoires in COVID-19. Produced via immunoSEQ multiplex PCR; TCRdb's table is partial and in-frame only. Found here are a few hundred thousand clones, around 90% of them singletons; the top ten hold approximately 0.8%. Input material: peripheral blood. These receptors all stem from a woman aged 25 to 39 with acute or convalescent COVID-19.

The genes are TRBV2 and TRBJ1-4; D gene unclear. The V gene lost 4 bases and the J gene lost 4 bases, with 10 bases spanning the gap. Germline V gene sequence: CDR1 SNHLY, CDR2 FYNNEI. The CDR3 loop spans 14 amino acids. This CDR3 is CASSGTVYNEKLFF. The DNA of the CDR3 is TGTGCCAGCAGTGGGACTGTCTATAATGAAAAACTGTTTTTT.

The chain has TRBV3-1 (or the pseudogene TRBV3-2) and TRBJ2-1; 13 positions agree with TRBD2. After removal of 0 bases from V and 7 bases from J, the junction contained 3 bases not matched to a gene. Looked up from germline, CDR1 is LGHDT and CDR2 is YNNKEL (reference sequence). CDR3 length: 16 amino acids. The CDR3 protein is CASSQELAGGPNEQFF. The CDR3 DNA reads as TGTGCCAGCAGCCAAGAACTAGCGGGAGGGCCTAATGAGCAGTTCTTC.

V and J are TRBV27 and TRBJ2-5; possibly TRBD2 for D (5 bases). CDR3 length: 13 amino acids. The V gene's germline CDR1 is MNHEY and CDR2 SMNVEV (reference sequence). Deletions cut 4 bases from V and 7 bases from J, with 13 bases between. The CDR3 DNA is TGTGCCAGCAGTTCCCGCGGGCTGGGGACCCAGTACTTC. Translated: CASSSRGLGTQYF.

This clone appeared once. V gene TRBV7-9 combines with J gene TRBJ2-2; TRBD1 is a possible D gene (6 bases). The CDR3 length is 18 residues. CDR1 SEHNR and CDR2 FQNEAQ come from the germline V gene (reference sequence). V was shortened by 5 bases and J by 3 bases, with 22 bases between the two germline ends. The CDR3 DNA reads as TGTGCCAGCAGCGTAACACACACCGGGACAACCTACACCGGGGAGCTGTTTTTT. Protein sequence: CASSVTHTGTTYTGELFF.

This clone is a singleton in its sample. This chain joins TRBV6-5 and TRBJ2-3; a weak D match, TRBD2 (6 bases). Deletions cut 7 bases from V and 0 bases from J, with 11 bases between. The CDR3 spans 14 residues. Germline V CDR1 and CDR2: MNHEY, SVGAGI. The CDR3 nucleotides read TGTGCCAGCATTGGCGGGACTAGCACAGATACGCAGTATTTT. It encodes CASIGGTSTDTQYF.